This TCR beta chain was identified in a study of blood T cell repertoires in COVID-19. Study details: COVID-19 samples collected from the United States, Italy and Spain covered acute and convalescent phases.

How the authors handled the data: The authors estimated nucleated cell counts from reference gene primer amplification. Assay: immunoSEQ multiplex PCR; the TCRdb copy retains only in-frame clones and omits some. D and trimming come from the DNA, and the V and J calls and clone size come from that table. The data contain just over 80,000 clones, about 86% of them seen just once; the ten biggest clones take up around 40%. CDR3 length: 13 residues. J gave up 0 bases and V 11 bases, and 5 bases lay outside the gene matches. CDR1 is LGHNA and CDR2 is YSLEER in the germline V gene. This sequence was found in a man older than 75 with acute or convalescent COVID-19. Sequenced sample: peripheral blood. The V gene is TRBV4-3, the J gene TRBJ2-3; the match to TRBD2 covers 7 bases. The CDR3 DNA reads as TGCGCCGCGTCTAGCGGTAGCACAGATACGCAGTATTTT. It specifies CAASSGSTDTQYF.